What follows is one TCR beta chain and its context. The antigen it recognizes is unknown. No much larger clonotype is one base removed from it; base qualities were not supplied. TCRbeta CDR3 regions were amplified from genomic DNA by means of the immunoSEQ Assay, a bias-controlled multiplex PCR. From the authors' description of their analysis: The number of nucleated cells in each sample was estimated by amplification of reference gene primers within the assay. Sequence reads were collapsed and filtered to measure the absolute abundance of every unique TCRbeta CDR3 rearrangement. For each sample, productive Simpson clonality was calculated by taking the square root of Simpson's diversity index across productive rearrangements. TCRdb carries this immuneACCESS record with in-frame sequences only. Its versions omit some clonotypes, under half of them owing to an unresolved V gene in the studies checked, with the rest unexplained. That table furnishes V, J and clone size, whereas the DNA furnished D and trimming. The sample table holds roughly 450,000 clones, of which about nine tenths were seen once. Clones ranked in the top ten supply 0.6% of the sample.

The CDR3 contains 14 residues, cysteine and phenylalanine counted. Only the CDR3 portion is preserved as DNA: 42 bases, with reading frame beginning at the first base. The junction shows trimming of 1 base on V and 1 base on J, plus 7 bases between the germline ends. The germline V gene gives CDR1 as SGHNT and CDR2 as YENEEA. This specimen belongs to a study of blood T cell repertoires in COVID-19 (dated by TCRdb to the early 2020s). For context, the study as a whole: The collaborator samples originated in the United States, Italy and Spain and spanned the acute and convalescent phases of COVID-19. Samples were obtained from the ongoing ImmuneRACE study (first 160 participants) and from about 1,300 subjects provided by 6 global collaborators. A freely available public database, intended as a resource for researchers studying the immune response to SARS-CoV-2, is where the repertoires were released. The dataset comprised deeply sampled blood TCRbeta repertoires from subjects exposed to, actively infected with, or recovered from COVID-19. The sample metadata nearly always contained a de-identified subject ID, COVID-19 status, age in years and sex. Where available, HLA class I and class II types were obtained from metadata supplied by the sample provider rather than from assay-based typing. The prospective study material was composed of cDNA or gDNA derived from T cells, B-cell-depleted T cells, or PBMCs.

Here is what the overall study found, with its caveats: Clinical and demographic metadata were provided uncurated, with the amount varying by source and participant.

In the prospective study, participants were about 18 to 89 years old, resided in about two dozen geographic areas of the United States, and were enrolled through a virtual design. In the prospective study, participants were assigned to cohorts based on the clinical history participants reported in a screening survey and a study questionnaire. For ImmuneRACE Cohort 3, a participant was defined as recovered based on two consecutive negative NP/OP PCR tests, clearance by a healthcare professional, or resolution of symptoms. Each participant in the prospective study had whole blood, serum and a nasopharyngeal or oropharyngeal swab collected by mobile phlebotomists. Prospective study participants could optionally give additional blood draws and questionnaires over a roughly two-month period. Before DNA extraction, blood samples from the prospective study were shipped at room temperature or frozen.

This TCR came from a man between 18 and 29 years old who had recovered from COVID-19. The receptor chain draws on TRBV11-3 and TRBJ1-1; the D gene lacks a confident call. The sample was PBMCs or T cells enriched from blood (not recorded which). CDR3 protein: CASSLGASNTEAFF. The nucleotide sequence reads TGTGCCAGCAGCTTAGGTGCGTCGAACACTGAAGCTTTCTTT.